The 7 T cell receptor beta chains below all came from one sample that was sequenced in a study of T cell changes during pregnancy in multiple sclerosis. Measured with immunoSEQ multiplex PCR; TCRdb has only the in-frame clones, and not every one. The table shows some 60,000 clones, with 90% to 95% occurring only once. Here the sequenced sample was peripheral blood, taken after pregnancy. These receptors all come from a female donor with multiple sclerosis, enrolled in a pregnancy study.

The chain combines TRBV7-6 with TRBJ2-5; 7 bases fit TRBD2. V lost 3 bases, J lost 5 bases, and 9 bases stayed unmatched. The CDR3 covers 15 residues. Germline CDR1 SGHVS, CDR2 FNYEAQ. The chain's CDR3 is CASSFWAGVGETQYF. For the CDR3, the DNA is TGTGCCAGCAGCTTCTGGGCGGGAGTCGGGGAGACCCAGTACTTC.

The chain combines TRBV5-4 with TRBJ2-2; D remains unclear. The CDR3 length is 15 residues. V was shortened by 0 bases and J by 4 bases, with 10 bases between the two germline ends. Germline V gene lookup returns CDR1 SGHNT and CDR2 YYREEE (reference sequence). The CDR3 bases are TGTGCCAGCAGCTTGGAACTGGGCCGCACCGGGGAGCTGTTTTTT. This translates into CASSLELGRTGELFF. Using reference TRBV5-4 and TRBJ2-2 for the parts outside the CDR3, the full variable domain is ETGVTQSPTHLIKTRGQQVTLRCSSQSGHNTVSWYQQALGQGPQFIFQYYREEENGRGNFPPRFSGLQFPNYSSELNVNALELDDSALYLCASSLELGRTGELFFGEGSRLTVL.

The V call is TRBV5-5, the J call TRBJ2-4, with D possibly being TRBD2 (6 bases). CDR3 length equals 13 residues. The V gene's germline CDR1 is SGHKS and CDR2 YYEKEE (reference sequence). The V end was cut by 7 bases, the J end by 4 bases, with 12 bases between. CDR3: CASSGLWKNIQYF. DNA for the CDR3: TGTGCCAGCTCGGGACTCTGGAAAAACATTCAGTACTTC.

The gene calls are TRBV4-2 and TRBJ1-1; D is perhaps TRBD1 (5 bases). This CDR3 is 14 amino acids long. V was cut by 7 bases and J by 4 bases, with 16 bases left in between. Germline V gives CDR1 LGHNA, CDR2 YNFKEQ. The CDR3 protein is CASIHIGTGTEAFF. CDR3 coding DNA: TGTGCCAGCATCCACATCGGGACTGGCACTGAAGCTTTCTTT.

V gene TRBV5-4 combines with J gene TRBJ2-7; D gene ambiguous. Trimming left V 4 bases short and J 7 bases short, with 15 bases between. CDR1 and CDR2 from the germline V gene are SGHNT and YYREEE (reference sequence). The CDR3 is 13 amino acids. CDR3 sequence (DNA): TGTGCCAGCAGCATTGACACCCCCCGGGAGCAGTACTTC. Amino acids: CASSIDTPREQYF.

The sample holds one count of this clone. CDR3 nucleotide sequence: TGCGCCAGCAGCTTTTTAGCGGGAGTTGAGGGCAAAAACATTCAGTACTTC. Translated: CASSFLAGVEGKNIQYF. The chain couples TRBV5-1 to TRBJ2-4; 9 bases align to TRBD2. This CDR3 is built from 17 residues. CDR1 SGHRS and CDR2 YFSETQ come from the germline V gene. V dropped 2 bases and J dropped 3; count of bases not matched to a gene: 9.

The chain employs TRBV7-8 and TRBJ2-3; D possibly corresponds to TRBD1 (5 bases). Looked up from germline, CDR1 is SGHVS and CDR2 is FQNEAQ. The CDR3 is made up of 17 amino acids. Trimming cost V 1 base and J 2 bases, with 16 bases left between them. In nucleotides, the CDR3 is TGTGCCAGCAGCTTAGGTCAGGGTTTAAGGGTCACAGATACGCAGTATTTT. This gives the protein CASSLGQGLRVTDTQYF.